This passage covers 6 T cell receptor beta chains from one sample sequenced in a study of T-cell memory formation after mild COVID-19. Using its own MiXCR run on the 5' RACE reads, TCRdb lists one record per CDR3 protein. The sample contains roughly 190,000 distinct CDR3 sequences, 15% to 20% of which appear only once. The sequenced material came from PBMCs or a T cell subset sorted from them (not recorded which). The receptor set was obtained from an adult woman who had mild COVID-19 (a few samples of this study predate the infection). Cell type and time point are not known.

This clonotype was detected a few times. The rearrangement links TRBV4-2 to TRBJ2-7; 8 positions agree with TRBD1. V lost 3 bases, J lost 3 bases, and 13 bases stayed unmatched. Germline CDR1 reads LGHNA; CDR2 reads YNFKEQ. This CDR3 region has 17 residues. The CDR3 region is CASSHSPGTGALYEQYF. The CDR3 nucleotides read TGTGCCAGCAGCCACTCCCCTGGGACAGGAGCCCTCTACGAGCAGTACTTC.

The CDR3 sequence is CASSYYTGGYQPQHF. In nucleotides, the CDR3 is TGTGCCAGCAGTTACTACACAGGGGGCTATCAGCCCCAGCATTTT. The rearrangement joins TRBV6-2 or TRBV6-3 to TRBJ1-5; TRBD1 matches at 9 bases. CDR1 and CDR2 from the germline V gene are MNHEY and SVGEGT. After removal of 1 base from V and 5 bases from J, the junction contained 3 bases not matched to a gene. The CDR3 is made up of 15 amino acids.

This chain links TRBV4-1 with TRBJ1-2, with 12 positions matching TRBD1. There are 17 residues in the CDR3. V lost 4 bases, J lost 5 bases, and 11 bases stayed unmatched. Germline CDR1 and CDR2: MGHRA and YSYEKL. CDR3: CASSPGTGGIQQYGYTF. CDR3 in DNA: TGCGCCAGCAGCCCGGGGACAGGGGGCATCCAACAGTATGGCTACACCTTC.

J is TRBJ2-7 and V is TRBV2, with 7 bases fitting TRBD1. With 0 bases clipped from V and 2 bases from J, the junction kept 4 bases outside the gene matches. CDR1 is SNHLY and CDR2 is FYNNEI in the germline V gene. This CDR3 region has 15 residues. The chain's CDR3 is CASSEASTGTYEQYF. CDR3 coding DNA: TGTGCCAGCAGTGAAGCATCGACAGGGACCTACGAGCAGTACTTC.

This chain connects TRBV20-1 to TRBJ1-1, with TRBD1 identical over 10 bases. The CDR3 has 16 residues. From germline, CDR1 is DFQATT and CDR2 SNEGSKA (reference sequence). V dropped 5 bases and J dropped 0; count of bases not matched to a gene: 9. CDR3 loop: CSAPRGTGALNTEAFF. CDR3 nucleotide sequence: TGCAGTGCTCCAAGGGGGACAGGGGCTTTGAACACTGAAGCTTTCTTT.

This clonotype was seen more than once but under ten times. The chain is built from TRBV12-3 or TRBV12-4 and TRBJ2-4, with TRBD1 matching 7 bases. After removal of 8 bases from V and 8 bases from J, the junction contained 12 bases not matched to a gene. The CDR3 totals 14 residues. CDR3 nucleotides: TGTGCCAGCTCCTATGACAGGGCGAGGGACATTCAGTACTTC. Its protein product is CASSYDRARDIQYF.